This paragraph covers one T cell receptor beta chain sequence. The sample belongs to a study of blood T cell repertoires in COVID-19. The trim removed 4 bases at V and 2 bases at J, leaving 18 bases unmatched. CDR1 is SGHKS and CDR2 is YYEKEE in the germline V gene (reference sequence). The CDR3 is 19 residues long. Libraries were prepared by immunoSEQ multiplex PCR; TCRdb keeps only in-frame clonotypes and omits some of them. The data show some 300,000 clones, around 86% seen once. V and J are TRBV5-5 and TRBJ1-3; 7 nucleotides align to TRBD1. The sample taken for sequencing was PBMCs or T cells enriched from blood (not recorded which). The TCR originated in a man under 40 who had recovered from COVID-19. This CDR3 is CASSQFRLRQGTPGNTIYF. The CDR3 DNA sequence: TGTGCCAGCAGCCAATTTAGGTTACGACAGGGAACGCCTGGAAACACCATATATTTT.